These T cell receptor beta chains were read from a single sample in a study of cytomegalovirus exposure and HLA in healthy donors. Sequencing used immunoSEQ multiplex PCR; TCRdb keeps in-frame clones, though not all of them. The repertoire holds roughly 84,000 clones, with under 80% as singletons. The sample comprised PBMCs. Receptors originate from a human donor in good health. Both conserved end residues are part of each CDR3. The D gene is left open where the match is weak. Not every row has a clone size; where given, it reads once, few, many or a size class.

CDR3,DNA,D,J,size,V
CASSLLSGARYEQYF,TGTGCCAGCAGTTTGTTGAGCGGAGCCCGCTACGAGCAGTACTTC,.,TRBJ2-7,.,TRBV6-5
CASSSGRQGYEQYF,TGTGCCAGCAGCTCTGGCCGACAAGGCTACGAGCAGTACTTC,.,TRBJ2-7,.,TRBV7-6
CASSPQGGATRNTEAFF,TGTGCCAGCTCCCCTCAAGGGGGAGCTACAAGGAACACTGAAGCTTTCTTT,.,TRBJ1-1,.,TRBV18
CSVGGPGANVLTF,TGCAGCGTTGGGGGGCCTGGGGCCAACGTCCTGACTTTC,.,TRBJ2-6,.,TRBV29-1
CASSEGQGLRNEKLFF,TGTGCCAGCAGTGAGGGACAGGGGCTTCGAAATGAAAAACTGTTTTTT,TRBD1,TRBJ1-4,.,TRBV2
CASRRPGQVQFF,TGCGCCAGCAGGCGACCGGGACAGGTGCAGTTTTTT,TRBD1,TRBJ1-4,few,TRBV4-3
CASSQDPGGTNEKLFF,TGCGCCAGCAGCCAAGATCCAGGGGGAACTAATGAAAAACTGTTTTTT,TRBD1,TRBJ1-4,.,TRBV4-3
CASSRGDRQETQYF,TGTGCCAGCAGCAGAGGGGACAGGCAAGAGACCCAGTACTTC,TRBD1,TRBJ2-5,.,TRBV5-4
CASSEGPGINIQYF,TGTGCCAGCAGTGAAGGCCCGGGGATAAACATTCAGTACTTC,.,TRBJ2-4,.,TRBV6-1
CTSDDQGAPEAFF,TGCACCAGCGATGACCAGGGGGCCCCTGAAGCTTTCTTT,.,TRBJ1-1,.,TRBV1
CASGQGARTEAFF,TGTGCTAGTGGTCAGGGGGCACGGACTGAAGCTTTCTTT,TRBD1,TRBJ1-1,.,TRBV12-5
CASSTPGLDGEPDTQYF,TGTGCCAGCAGCACGCCCGGGCTAGACGGGGAGCCAGATACGCAGTATTTT,.,TRBJ2-3,.,TRBV4-2
CASGEAGTRVFETQYF,TGTGCCAGCGGTGAAGCAGGTACCAGAGTTTTTGAGACCCAGTACTTC,.,TRBJ2-5,.,TRBV5-4
CASSSTGGETYEQYF,TGTGCCAGCAGCTCGACAGGGGGTGAGACCTACGAGCAGTACTTC,TRBD1,TRBJ2-7,.,TRBV7-9
CASSLGQGYYEQYF,TGCGCCAGCAGCCTGGGACAGGGCTACTACGAGCAGTACTTC,TRBD1,TRBJ2-7,.,TRBV5-1
CAWSGAGAPFETQYF,TGTGCCTGGAGTGGGGCGGGGGCCCCGTTCGAGACCCAGTACTTC,.,TRBJ2-5,.,TRBV30
CASSLGGQSYSPLHF,TGCGCCAGCAGCTTGGGGGGACAGTCTTATTCACCCCTCCACTTT,TRBD1,TRBJ1-6,.,TRBV5-1
CASQEETNYGYTF,TGTGCCAGCCAGGAGGAGACTAACTATGGCTACACCTTC,.,TRBJ1-2,.,TRBV28
CAWSGTERGPQNF,TGTGCCTGGAGTGGGACCGAGCGGGGGCCCCAGAATTTT,.,TRBJ1-5,.,TRBV30
CASSLIGLAGDTDTQYF,TGTGCCAGCAGCCTGATCGGACTAGCGGGGGACACAGATACGCAGTATTTT,TRBD2,TRBJ2-3,once,TRBV5-6
CSLVMASGGLDTQYF,TGCAGCCTCGTCATGGCTAGCGGGGGGTTGGATACGCAGTATTTT,TRBD2,TRBJ2-3,.,TRBV29-1
CASTAGQGSGNTIYF,TGTGCCAGCACGGCGGGACAGGGGTCTGGAAACACCATATATTTT,TRBD1,TRBJ1-3,.,TRBV6-6
CASSRGGRDNSPLHF,TGCGCCAGCAGCCGGGGGGGCAGGGATAATTCACCCCTCCACTTT,.,TRBJ1-6,.,TRBV4-3
CASRPGQGTPYEQYF,TGTGCCAGTAGACCGGGACAGGGCACTCCTTACGAGCAGTACTTC,TRBD1,TRBJ2-7,.,TRBV19
CASSRPGTAEQFF,TGCGCCAGCAGCCGACCCGGGACTGCAGAGCAGTTCTTC,.,TRBJ2-1,.,TRBV10-2
CASKTGGAEAFF,TGTGCCAGCAAGACAGGGGGGGCTGAAGCTTTCTTT,TRBD1,TRBJ1-1,.,TRBV6-5
CASSGSTGYFNEQYF,TGTGCCAGCAGTGGGTCGACAGGGTACTTCAACGAGCAGTACTTC,TRBD1,TRBJ2-7,.,TRBV2
CASRPDMTGNTIYF,TGTGCCAGCAGGCCGGACATGACGGGAAACACCATATATTTT,.,TRBJ1-3,.,TRBV2
CASSLAELAGRETQYF,TGCGCCAGCAGCTTGGCCGAGCTAGCGGGGAGGGAGACCCAGTACTTC,TRBD2,TRBJ2-5,.,TRBV5-1
CASSLRTGNTGELFF,TGTGCCAGCAGCCTGCGGACAGGGAACACCGGGGAGCTGTTTTTT,TRBD1,TRBJ2-2,.,TRBV7-9
CASLAGGISEQFF,TGTGCCAGTTTAGCGGGGGGGATAAGTGAGCAGTTCTTC,TRBD2,TRBJ2-1,few,TRBV6-1
CASSRAGQGDPSQFF,TGTGCCAGCAGTCGCGCGGGACAGGGGGACCCCAGTCAGTTCTTC,TRBD1,TRBJ2-1,.,TRBV2
CASRFSGVNTDTQYF,TGTGCCAGCCGCTTTAGCGGGGTAAACACAGATACGCAGTATTTT,TRBD2,TRBJ2-3,.,TRBV2
CASSQDRGLLSPDTQYF,TGCGCCAGCAGCCAAGATCGGGGATTATTGAGCCCAGATACGCAGTATTTT,.,TRBJ2-3,.,TRBV4-1
CASSLASLARSEQFF,TGCGCCAGCAGCTTGGCCTCCCTAGCGAGGAGTGAGCAGTTCTTC,.,TRBJ2-1,.,TRBV5-1
CASTLVISQFAQPQHF,TGTGCCAGTACCCTTGTGATCTCACAGTTCGCTCAGCCCCAGCATTTT,.,TRBJ1-5,.,TRBV19